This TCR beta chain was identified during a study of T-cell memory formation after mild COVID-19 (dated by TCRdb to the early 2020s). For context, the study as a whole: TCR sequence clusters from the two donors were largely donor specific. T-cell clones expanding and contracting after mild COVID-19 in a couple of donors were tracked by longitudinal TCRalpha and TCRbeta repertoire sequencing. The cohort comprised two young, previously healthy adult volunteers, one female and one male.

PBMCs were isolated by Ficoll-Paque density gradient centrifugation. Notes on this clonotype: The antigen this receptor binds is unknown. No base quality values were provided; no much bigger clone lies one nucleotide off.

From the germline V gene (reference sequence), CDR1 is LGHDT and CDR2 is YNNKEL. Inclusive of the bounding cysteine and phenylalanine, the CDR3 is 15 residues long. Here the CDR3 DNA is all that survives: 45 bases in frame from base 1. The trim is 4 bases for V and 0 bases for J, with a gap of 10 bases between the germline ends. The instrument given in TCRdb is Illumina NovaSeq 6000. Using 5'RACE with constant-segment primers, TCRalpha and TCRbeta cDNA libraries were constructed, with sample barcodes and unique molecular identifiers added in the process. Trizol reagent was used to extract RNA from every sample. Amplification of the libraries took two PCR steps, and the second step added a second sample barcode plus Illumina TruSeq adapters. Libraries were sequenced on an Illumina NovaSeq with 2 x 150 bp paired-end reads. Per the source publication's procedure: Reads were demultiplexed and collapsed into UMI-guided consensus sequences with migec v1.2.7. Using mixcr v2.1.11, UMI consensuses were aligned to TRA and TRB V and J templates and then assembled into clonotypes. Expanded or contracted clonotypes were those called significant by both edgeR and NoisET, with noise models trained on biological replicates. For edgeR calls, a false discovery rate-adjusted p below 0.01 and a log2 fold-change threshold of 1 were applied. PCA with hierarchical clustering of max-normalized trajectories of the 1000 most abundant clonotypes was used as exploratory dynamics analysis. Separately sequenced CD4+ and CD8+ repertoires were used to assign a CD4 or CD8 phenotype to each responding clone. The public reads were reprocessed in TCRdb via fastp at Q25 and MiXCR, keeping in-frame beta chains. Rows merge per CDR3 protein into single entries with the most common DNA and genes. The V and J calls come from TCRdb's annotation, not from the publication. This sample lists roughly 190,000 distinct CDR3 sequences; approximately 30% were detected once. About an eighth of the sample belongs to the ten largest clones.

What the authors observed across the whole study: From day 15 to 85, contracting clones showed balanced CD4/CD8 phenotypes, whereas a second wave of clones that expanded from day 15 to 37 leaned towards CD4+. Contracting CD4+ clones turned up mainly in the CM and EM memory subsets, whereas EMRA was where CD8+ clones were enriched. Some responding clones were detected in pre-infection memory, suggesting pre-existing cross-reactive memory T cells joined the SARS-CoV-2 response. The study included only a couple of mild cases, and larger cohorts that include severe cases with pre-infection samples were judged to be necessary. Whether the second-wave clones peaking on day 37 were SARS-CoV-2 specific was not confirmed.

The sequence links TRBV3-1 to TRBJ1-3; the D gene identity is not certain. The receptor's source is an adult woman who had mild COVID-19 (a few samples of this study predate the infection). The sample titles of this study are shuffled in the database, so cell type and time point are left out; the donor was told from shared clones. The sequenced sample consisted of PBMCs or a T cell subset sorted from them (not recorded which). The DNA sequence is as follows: TGTGCCAGCAGCCGCGGCGAGACCTCTGGAAACACCATATATTTT. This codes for CASSRGETSGNTIYF.